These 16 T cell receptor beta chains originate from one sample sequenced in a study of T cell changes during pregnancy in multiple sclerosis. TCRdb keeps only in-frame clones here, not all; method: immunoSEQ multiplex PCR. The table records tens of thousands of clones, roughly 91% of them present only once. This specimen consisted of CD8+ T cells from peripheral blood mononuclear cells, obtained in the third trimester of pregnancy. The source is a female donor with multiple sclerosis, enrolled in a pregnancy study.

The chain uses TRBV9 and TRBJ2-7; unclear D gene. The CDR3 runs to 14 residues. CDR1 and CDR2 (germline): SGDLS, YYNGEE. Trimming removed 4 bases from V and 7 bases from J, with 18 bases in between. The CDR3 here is CASSPSTVFLEQYF. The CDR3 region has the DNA TGTGCCAGCAGCCCGAGCACAGTCTTTTTGGAGCAGTACTTC.

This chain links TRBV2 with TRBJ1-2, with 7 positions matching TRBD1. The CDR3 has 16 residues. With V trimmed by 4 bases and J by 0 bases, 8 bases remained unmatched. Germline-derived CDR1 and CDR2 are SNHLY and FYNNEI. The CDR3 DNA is TGTGCCAGCAGTGTAATCCCGGGACAGACTAACTATGGCTACACCTTC. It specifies CASSVIPGQTNYGYTF. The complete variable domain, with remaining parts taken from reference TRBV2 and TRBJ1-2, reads EPEVTQTPSHQVTQMGQEVILRCVPISNHLYFYWYRQILGQKVEFLVSFYNNEISEKSEIFDDQFSVERPDGSNFTLKIRSTKLEDSAMYFCASSVIPGQTNYGYTFGSGTRLTVV.

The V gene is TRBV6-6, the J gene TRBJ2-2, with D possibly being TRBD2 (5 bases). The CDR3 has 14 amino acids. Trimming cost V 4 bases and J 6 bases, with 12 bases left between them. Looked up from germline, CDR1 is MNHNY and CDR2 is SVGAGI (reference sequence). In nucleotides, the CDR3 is TGTGCCAGCAGTTCCCGGGGTAGCGCCGGGGAGCTGTTTTTT. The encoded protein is CASSSRGSAGELFF.

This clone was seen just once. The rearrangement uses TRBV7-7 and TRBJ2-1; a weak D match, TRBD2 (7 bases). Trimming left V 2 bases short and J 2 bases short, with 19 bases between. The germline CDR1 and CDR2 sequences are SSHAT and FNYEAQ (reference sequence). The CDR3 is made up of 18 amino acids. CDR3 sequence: CASSLTLAGAQAYNEQFF. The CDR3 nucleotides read TGTGCCAGCAGCTTAACGCTCGCGGGGGCCCAGGCCTACAATGAGCAGTTCTTC.

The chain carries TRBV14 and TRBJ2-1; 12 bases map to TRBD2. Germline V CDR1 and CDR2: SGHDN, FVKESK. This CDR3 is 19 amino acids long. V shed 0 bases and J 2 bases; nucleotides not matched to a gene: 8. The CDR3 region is CASSQETSGRVGAYNEQFF. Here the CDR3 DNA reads TGTGCCAGCAGCCAAGAGACTAGCGGGAGAGTTGGGGCCTACAATGAGCAGTTCTTC.

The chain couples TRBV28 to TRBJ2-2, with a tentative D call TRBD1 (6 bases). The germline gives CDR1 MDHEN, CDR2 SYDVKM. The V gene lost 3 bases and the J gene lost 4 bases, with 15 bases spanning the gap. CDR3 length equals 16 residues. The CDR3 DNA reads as TGTGCCAGCAGTTTTAGGACAGTAAAGTCCACCGGGGAGCTGTTTTTT. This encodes CASSFRTVKSTGELFF.

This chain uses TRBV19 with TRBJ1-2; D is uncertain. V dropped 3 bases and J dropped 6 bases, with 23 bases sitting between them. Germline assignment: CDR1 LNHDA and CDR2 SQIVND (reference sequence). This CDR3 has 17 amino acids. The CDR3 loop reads CASSIPVFRAEAHGYTF. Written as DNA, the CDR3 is TGTGCCAGTAGTATCCCCGTTTTTCGCGCTGAGGCACATGGCTACACCTTC.

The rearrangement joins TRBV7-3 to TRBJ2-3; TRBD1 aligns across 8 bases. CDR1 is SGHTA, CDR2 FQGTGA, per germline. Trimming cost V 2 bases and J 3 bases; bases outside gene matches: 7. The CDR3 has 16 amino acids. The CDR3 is CASSLVGQGGTDTQYF. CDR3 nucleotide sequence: TGTGCCAGCAGCTTAGTTGGACAGGGTGGTACAGATACGCAGTATTTT.

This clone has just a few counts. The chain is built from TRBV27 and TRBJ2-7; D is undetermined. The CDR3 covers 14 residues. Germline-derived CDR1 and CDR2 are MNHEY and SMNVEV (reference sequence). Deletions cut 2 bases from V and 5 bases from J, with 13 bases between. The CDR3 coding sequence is TGTGCCAGCAGTTTAGGTTCCCCTCTAAACGAGCAGTACTTC. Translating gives CASSLGSPLNEQYF.

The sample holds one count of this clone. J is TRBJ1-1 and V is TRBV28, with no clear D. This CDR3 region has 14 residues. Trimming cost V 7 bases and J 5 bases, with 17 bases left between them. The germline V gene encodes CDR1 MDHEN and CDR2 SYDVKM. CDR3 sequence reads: CASISLRGLTEAFF. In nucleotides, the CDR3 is TGTGCCAGCATATCCCTCCGTGGGCTTACTGAAGCTTTCTTT. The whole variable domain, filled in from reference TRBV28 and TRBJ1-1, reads DVKVTQSSRYLVKRTGEKVFLECVQDMDHENMFWYRQDPGLGLRLIYFSYDVKMKEKGDIPEGYSVSREKKERFSLILESASTNQTSMYLCASISLRGLTEAFFGQGTRLTVV.

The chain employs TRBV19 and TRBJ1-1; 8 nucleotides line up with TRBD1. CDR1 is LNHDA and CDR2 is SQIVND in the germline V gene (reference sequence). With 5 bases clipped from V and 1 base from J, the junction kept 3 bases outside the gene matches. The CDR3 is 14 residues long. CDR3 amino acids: CASSVGQGNTEAFF. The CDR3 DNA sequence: TGTGCCAGTAGTGTTGGACAGGGGAACACTGAAGCTTTCTTT. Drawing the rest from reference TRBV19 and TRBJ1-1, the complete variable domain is DGGITQSPKYLFRKEGQNVTLSCEQNLNHDAMYWYRQDPGQGLRLIYYSQIVNDFQKGDIAEGYSVSREKKESFPLTVTSAQKNPTAFYLCASSVGQGNTEAFFGQGTRLTVV.

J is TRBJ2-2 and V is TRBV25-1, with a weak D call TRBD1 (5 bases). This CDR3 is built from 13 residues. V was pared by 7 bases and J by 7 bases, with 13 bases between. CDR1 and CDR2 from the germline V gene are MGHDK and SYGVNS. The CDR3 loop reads CASTKGVIGELFF. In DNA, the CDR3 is TGTGCCAGCACCAAAGGGGTAATCGGGGAGCTGTTTTTT.

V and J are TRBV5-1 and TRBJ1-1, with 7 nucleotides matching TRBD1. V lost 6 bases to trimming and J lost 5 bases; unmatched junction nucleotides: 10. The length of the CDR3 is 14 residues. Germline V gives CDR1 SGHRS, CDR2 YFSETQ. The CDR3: CASTIRPGGTEAFF. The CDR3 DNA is TGCGCCAGCACCATTCGCCCAGGGGGGACTGAAGCTTTCTTT.

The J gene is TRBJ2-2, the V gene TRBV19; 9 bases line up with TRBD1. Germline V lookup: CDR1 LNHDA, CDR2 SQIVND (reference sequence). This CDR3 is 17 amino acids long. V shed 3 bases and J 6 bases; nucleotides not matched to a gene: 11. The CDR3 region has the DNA TGTGCCAGTAGTATTGGGTCCGGGACAGGGTACGCCGGGGAGCTGTTTTTT. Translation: CASSIGSGTGYAGELFF.

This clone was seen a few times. DNA for the CDR3: TGTGCCAGCAGTACCAGGGTTTTAAACACTGAAGCTTTCTTT. The encoded protein is CASSTRVLNTEAFF. V usage is TRBV2 and J usage is TRBJ1-1; the D gene is possibly TRBD1 (5 bases). V was shortened by 5 bases and J by 2 bases, with 12 bases between the two germline ends. CDR1 SNHLY and CDR2 FYNNEI come from the germline V gene. The CDR3 contains 14 residues.

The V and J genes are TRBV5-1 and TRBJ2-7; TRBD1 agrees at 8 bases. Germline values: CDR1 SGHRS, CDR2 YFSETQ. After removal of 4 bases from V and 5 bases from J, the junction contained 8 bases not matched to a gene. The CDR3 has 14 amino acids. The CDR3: CASSDRQGINEQYF. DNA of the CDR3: TGCGCCAGCAGCGATAGACAGGGGATAAACGAGCAGTACTTC.